A selection of T cell receptor beta chains follows, all from one sample in a study of sequential checkpoint blockade in melanoma. Clones were sequenced by immunoSEQ multiplex PCR, and TCRdb holds only the in-frame ones, with some missing. The sample yields around 9,100 clones, about 63% seen once. Sequenced material: CD8+ T cells sorted from blood (inferred from file names), taken from a patient given nivolumab and ipilimumab in sequence. The source of these receptors is a human donor with melanoma. CDR3s include the opening cysteine and the closing phenylalanine or tryptophan.

j_call,cdr3_length,v_call,cdr3_aa
TRBJ2-1,15,TRBV10-2,CASSELAGPLDEQFF
TRBJ1-1,12,TRBV5-4,CASSPQGTEAFF
TRBJ1-1,14,TRBV4-1,CASSQVTGNTEAFF
TRBJ2-7,11,TRBV29-1,CSVGGGLEQYF
TRBJ2-1,17,TRBV9,CASSVGGSVSSYNEQFF
TRBJ2-7,15,TRBV7-9,CASSLGPTGLTEQYF
TRBJ2-7,18,TRBV11-3,CASRQRIKETGTRYEQYF
TRBJ1-2,13,TRBV10-3,CAISESDTYGYTF
TRBJ1-4,14,TRBV14,CASSQNRGRGKLFF
TRBJ2-7,12,TRBV2,CASREGYYEQYF
TRBJ1-2,17,TRBV13,CASSPRTGGARNYGYTF
TRBJ2-1,17,TRBV23-1,CASSPHGEAGDNDEQFF
TRBJ2-1,11,TRBV2,CASGGGYEQFF
TRBJ1-2,14,TRBV4-1,CASSQDPQGEGYTF
TRBJ2-5,15,TRBV11-2,CASSLPWTSQETQYF
TRBJ2-4,15,TRBV27,CASSLTGGGKNIQYF
TRBJ2-7,12,TRBV30,CAWSRQVDEQYF
TRBJ1-5,13,TRBV7-9,CASSRGGNQPQHF
TRBJ1-6,16,TRBV4-1,CASSLRDRDYNSPLHF
TRBJ1-6,15,TRBV4-2,CASSQDGTGNSPLHF
TRBJ1-1,16,TRBV9,CASSVYSGQGTTEAFF
TRBJ2-1,15,TRBV7-9,CASSSTSGGPNEQFF
TRBJ2-7,12,TRBV7-6,CASSLGHREQYF
TRBJ1-2,16,TRBV27,CASSYQTGTGVYGYTF
NA,15,TRBV4-1,CASSQTAGGTYEQYF
TRBJ2-3,11,TRBV28,CASSLTDTQYF
TRBJ2-3,18,TRBV11-2,CASSRYHLRGGATDTQYF
NA,13,TRBV5-6,CASSLDRGYEQYF
TRBJ1-2,14,TRBV5-1,CASSQDHGSYGYTF
TRBJ2-2,17,TRBV2,CASSYALAGGVFGELFF
TRBJ2-1,15,TRBV9,CASSPLYSSYNEQFF
TRBJ1-1,13,TRBV5-1,CASSAGIRTEAFF
TRBJ1-4,16,TRBV4-1,CASSQDWQSSGEKLFF
TRBJ2-7,15,TRBV7-9,CASSSISGTGYEQYF
TRBJ1-4,13,TRBV29-1,CSATGSGVEKLFF
TRBJ1-4,14,TRBV7-9,CASSLDWGREKLFF
TRBJ1-1,14,TRBV4-1,CASSRQGGNTEAFF
TRBJ1-3,14,TRBV7-9,CASSQQGSGNTIYF
TRBJ1-1,11,TRBV29-1,CSVFRNTEAFF
TRBJ1-6,15,TRBV5-4,CASSLYRGSNSPLHF
TRBJ2-1,14,TRBV2,CASSGLAVYNEQFF